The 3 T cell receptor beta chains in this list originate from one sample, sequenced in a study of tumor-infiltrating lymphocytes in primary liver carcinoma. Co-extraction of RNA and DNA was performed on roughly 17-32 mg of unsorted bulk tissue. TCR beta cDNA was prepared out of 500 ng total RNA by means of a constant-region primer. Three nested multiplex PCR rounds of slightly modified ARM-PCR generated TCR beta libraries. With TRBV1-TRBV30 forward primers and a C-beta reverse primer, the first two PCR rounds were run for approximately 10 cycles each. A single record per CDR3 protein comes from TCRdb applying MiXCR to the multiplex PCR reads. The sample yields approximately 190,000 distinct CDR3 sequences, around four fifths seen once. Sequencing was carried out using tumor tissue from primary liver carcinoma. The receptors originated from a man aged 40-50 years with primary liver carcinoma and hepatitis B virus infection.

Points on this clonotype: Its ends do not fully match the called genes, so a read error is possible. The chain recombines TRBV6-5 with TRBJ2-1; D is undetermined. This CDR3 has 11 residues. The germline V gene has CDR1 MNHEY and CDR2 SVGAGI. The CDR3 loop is CVSSHGPNQFF. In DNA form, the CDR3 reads TGTGTCAGCAGTCACGGACCCAATCAGTTCTTC.

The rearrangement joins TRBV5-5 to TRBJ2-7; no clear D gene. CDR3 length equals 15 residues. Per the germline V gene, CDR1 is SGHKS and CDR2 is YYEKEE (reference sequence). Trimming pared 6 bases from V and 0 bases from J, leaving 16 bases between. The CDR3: CASNPRLASSYEQYF. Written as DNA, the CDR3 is TGTGCCAGCAATCCCCGTCTGGCTAGCTCCTACGAGCAGTACTTC.

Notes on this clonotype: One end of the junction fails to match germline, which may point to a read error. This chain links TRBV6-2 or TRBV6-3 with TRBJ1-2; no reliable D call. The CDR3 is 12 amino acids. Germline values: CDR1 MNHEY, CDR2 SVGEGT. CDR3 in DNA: TGTGACAGCAGCCCAACAGCCCATGGCTACACCTTC. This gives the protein CDSSPTAHGYTF.